This entry lists 25 T cell receptor beta chains sequenced from one sample in a study of beta chain features in type 1 diabetes listed by TCRdb under 2018. The library came from the immunoSEQ multiplex PCR assay. The entire isolated RNA was reverse transcribed using the High Capacity cDNA Reverse Transcription Kit, and thus expressed TCRB transcripts were sequenced. Here the immuneACCESS table is served through TCRdb, limited to in-frame sequences with V and J called. Missing clones are a known gap in these copies; in checked studies unresolved V genes cover under half, and the rest lacks a known reason. The sample profile shows about 140,000 clones; less than 10% of them were found once. The ten biggest clones cover 0.65% of the sample. The sequenced sample consisted of central memory CD4+ T cells from blood. The source is a woman in her thirties or forties in good health.

The chain links TRBV11-1 to TRBJ1-6; D uncertain. Trimming removed 4 bases at V and 7 bases at J, with 11 bases between. Germline loops: CDR1 SGHAT, CDR2 FQDESV (reference sequence). This CDR3 has 14 residues. This CDR3 is CASSSQRSNSPLHF. CDR3 DNA: TGTGCCAGCAGCTCACAGAGAAGCAATTCACCCCTCCACTTT.

This clone was seen at least ten times. V is TRBV7-2 and J is TRBJ2-3; TRBD2 is a possible D gene (6 bases). Trimming left V 0 bases short and J 4 bases short, with 8 bases between. Germline V gene data show CDR1 as SGHTA and CDR2 as FQGNSA. This CDR3 spans 14 amino acids. The CDR3 sequence: CASSLATSPDTQYF. DNA of the CDR3: TGTGCCAGCAGCTTAGCGACTAGTCCAGATACGCAGTATTTT.

The chain carries TRBV5-6 and TRBJ2-1; 8 bases align to TRBD2. Per germline, CDR1 SGHDT and CDR2 YYEEEE. The CDR3 contains 16 residues. The trim removed 4 bases at V and 8 bases at J, leaving 14 bases unmatched. CDR3 nucleotide sequence: TGTGCCAGCAGCCCACCTAGGTGGCGGGGGGCCGATGAGCAGTTCTTC. Encoded protein: CASSPPRWRGADEQFF.

This chain connects TRBV5-1 to TRBJ2-5, with 7 bases lining up with TRBD2. J lost 2 bases, V lost 4 bases, and 11 bases had no gene match. The germline V gene encodes CDR1 SGHRS and CDR2 YFSETQ. The CDR3 sequence is 16 residues long. The CDR3 coding sequence is TGCGCCAGCAGCAAGGGCCCTACGGGGGGTCAAGAGACCCAGTACTTC. Its translation is CASSKGPTGGQETQYF.

The gene calls are TRBV18 and TRBJ2-2, with D perhaps TRBD1 (6 bases). CDR3 size: 17 residues. The germline gives CDR1 KGHSH, CDR2 LQKENI. Trimming removed 0 bases at V and 6 bases at J, with 17 bases between. CDR3 residues: CASSPPRTGNRAGELFF. The CDR3 nucleotides are TGTGCCAGCTCACCACCGCGTACAGGGAATAGGGCCGGGGAGCTGTTTTTT.

This clone has more than one count but fewer than ten. The rearrangement uses TRBV6-6 and TRBJ2-1; possible D gene TRBD1, 5 bases. The V end lost 2 bases, the J end lost 6 bases, and 11 bases lay between the germline ends. CDR1 is MNHNY, CDR2 SVGAGI, per germline (reference sequence). The CDR3 covers 14 residues. The CDR3: CASSYDGQGNEQFF. The CDR3 nucleotides read TGTGCCAGCAGTTACGACGGACAAGGCAATGAGCAGTTCTTC.

This clone was counted only a few times. For the CDR3, the DNA is TGTGCCAGCAGTGAAGGCGCCGGACTCTATGGCTACACCTTC. Encoded protein: CASSEGAGLYGYTF. This chain joins TRBV2 and TRBJ1-2; D call uncertain. V lost 1 base to trimming and J lost 4 bases, with 10 bases between them. The CDR3 is made up of 14 amino acids. The germline gives CDR1 SNHLY, CDR2 FYNNEI.

CDR3 protein: CASSLRPGRVTGELFF. The DNA for the CDR3 is TGTGCCAGCAGCCTCCGACCCGGGAGGGTCACCGGGGAGCTGTTTTTT. The chain employs TRBV7-9 and TRBJ2-2, with 8 positions matching TRBD2. Looked up from germline, CDR1 is SEHNR and CDR2 is FQNEAQ (reference sequence). Trimming removed 5 bases from V and 4 bases from J; junction bases left unmatched: 9. The CDR3 consists of 16 residues.

A few counts support this clone. J is TRBJ2-7 and V is TRBV11-3; 10 bases are shared with TRBD2. J lost 5 bases, V lost 1 base, and 5 bases had no gene match. This CDR3 comprises 15 residues. Per germline, CDR1 SGHNT and CDR2 YENEEA. CDR3: CASSLGGTSVDEQYF. Written as DNA, the CDR3 is TGTGCCAGCAGCTTAGGTGGGACTAGCGTCGACGAGCAGTACTTC.

This sequence joins TRBV6-1 and TRBJ2-5, with D possibly TRBD2 on 5 matching bases. The CDR3 is made up of 13 amino acids. Looked up from germline, CDR1 is MNHNS and CDR2 is SASEGT. With 3 bases removed from V and 5 bases from J, the gap between germline ends came to 10 bases. The CDR3 DNA sequence: TGTGCCAGCAGTGAGAGCGGTCGGGAGACCCAGTACTTC. Translated: CASSESGRETQYF.

This clone showed up just a few times. This chain uses TRBV28 with TRBJ2-5; D gene unclear. The CDR3 covers 13 residues. Looked up from germline, CDR1 is MDHEN and CDR2 is SYDVKM. Trimming cost V 3 bases and J 4 bases, with 9 bases left between them. This CDR3 is CASSFGVGETQYF. The DNA for the CDR3 is TGTGCCAGCAGTTTTGGTGTCGGAGAGACCCAGTACTTC.

Here the CDR3 DNA reads TGTGCCAGCAGTGTTGGGCCAAGCAATGAGCAGTTCTTC. Translating it yields CASSVGPSNEQFF. The chain recombines TRBV6-4 with TRBJ2-1; D ambiguous. This CDR3 comprises 13 residues. V lost 4 bases and J 6 bases, leaving 10 bases between the germline ends. Germline V CDR1 and CDR2: MRHNA, SNTAGT.

This clone has a handful of counts. The J gene is TRBJ2-1, the V gene TRBV11-2; possibly TRBD2 for D (6 bases). V lost 2 bases, J lost 1 base, and 12 bases lay in between. This CDR3 is 16 amino acids long. Germline lookup yields CDR1 SGHAT and CDR2 FQNNGV. Here the CDR3 DNA reads TGTGCCAGCAGCTTACACTCTAGCGTTTCCTACAATGAGCAGTTCTTC. This codes for CASSLHSSVSYNEQFF.

The chain links TRBV29-1 to TRBJ2-6; 9 bases match TRBD2. CDR1 and CDR2 from the germline V gene are SQVTM and ANQGSEA. The CDR3 extends over 20 amino acids. The junction had 16 bases not matched to a gene; V was cut back by 4 bases and J by 0 bases. The CDR3 sequence: CSVGQGRQLAGYSGANVLTF. Here the CDR3 DNA reads TGCAGCGTTGGTCAGGGGCGTCAGCTAGCGGGATACTCTGGGGCCAACGTCCTGACTTTC. The whole variable domain, filled in from reference TRBV29-1 and TRBJ2-6, reads SAVISQKPSRDICQRGTSLTIQCQVDSQVTMMFWYRQQPGQSLTLIATANQGSEATYESGFVIDKFPISRPNLTFSTLTVSNMSPEDSSIYLCSVGQGRQLAGYSGANVLTFGAGSRLTVL.

This clone came up once. The chain uses TRBV4-1 and TRBJ1-3; no firm D call. The V gene's germline CDR1 is MGHRA and CDR2 YSYEKL. V shed 5 bases and J shed 1 base, with 21 bases lying between them. CDR3 length: 18 residues. The CDR3 here is CASSSEAERVGSGNTIYF. Here the CDR3 DNA reads TGCGCCAGCAGCTCAGAAGCTGAGAGGGTGGGTTCTGGAAACACCATATATTTT.

This clone was recorded a few times. The DNA of the CDR3 is TGTGCCAGCAGACAGGACAGGGGAACTAATGAAAAACTGTTTTTT. Residues: CASRQDRGTNEKLFF. The chain carries TRBV2 and TRBJ1-4; TRBD1 matches 9 bases. V lost 6 bases and J lost 1; bases outside the gene matches: 3. Germline V lookup: CDR1 SNHLY, CDR2 FYNNEI. CDR3 size: 15 residues.

This clone was counted at least ten times. The rearrangement links TRBV7-2 to TRBJ2-4, with TRBD2 identical over 9 bases. CDR3 length: 14 residues. With V trimmed by 4 bases and J by 9 bases, 7 bases remained unmatched. Germline lookup yields CDR1 SGHTA and CDR2 FQGNSA. This chain's CDR3 is CASSSSSGEGIQYF. In DNA, the CDR3 is TGTGCCAGCAGCTCCTCTAGCGGGGAAGGCATTCAGTACTTC.

This clone was picked up a small number of times. The chain uses TRBV7-2 and TRBJ1-2; perhaps TRBD1 as D (5 bases). Germline CDR1 SGHTA, CDR2 FQGNSA. The CDR3 contains 13 residues. V dropped 5 bases and J dropped 8 bases, with 15 bases sitting between them. The CDR3 reads CASSQGALGGYTF. CDR3 in DNA: TGTGCCAGCAGCCAAGGGGCTCTGGGAGGCTACACCTTC.

The chain joins TRBV18 to TRBJ1-3; the D is unclear. Trimming removed 10 bases from V and 3 bases from J, with 13 bases in between. CDR3 length equals 13 residues. The germline V gene has CDR1 KGHSH and CDR2 LQKENI. The CDR3 loop reads CATIMTSGNTIYF. CDR3 nucleotides: TGTGCCACAATTATGACAAGTGGAAACACCATATATTTT.

This clone was counted between two and nine times. This rearrangement joins TRBV4-2 to TRBJ2-1; D might be TRBD2 (6 bases). Germline loops: CDR1 LGHNA, CDR2 YNFKEQ. Trimming pared 4 bases from V and 6 bases from J, leaving 16 bases between. The CDR3 has 15 residues. Here the CDR3 reads CASSRGSPGGNEQFF. CDR3 in DNA: TGTGCCAGCAGCCGTGGGAGCCCCGGGGGCAATGAGCAGTTCTTC.

A few counts support this clone. The chain carries TRBV28 and TRBJ1-1, with D perhaps TRBD1 (5 bases). CDR3 length: 15 residues. V was trimmed by 5 bases and J by 9 bases, leaving 22 bases between them. The germline V gene encodes CDR1 MDHEN and CDR2 SYDVKM. The CDR3 reads CASSVPLQGGTKAFF. CDR3 coding DNA: TGTGCCAGCAGTGTACCACTCCAGGGTGGAACAAAAGCTTTCTTT.

The genes are TRBV7-2 and TRBJ2-1; 9 positions agree with TRBD2. V dropped 5 bases and J dropped 7; count of bases not matched to a gene: 9. This CDR3 region has 15 residues. Germline lookup yields CDR1 SGHTA and CDR2 FQGNSA. CDR3 in amino acids: CASSAAGGLGNEQFF. For the CDR3, the DNA is TGTGCCAGCAGCGCGGCGGGGGGGCTGGGTAATGAGCAGTTCTTC.

The rearrangement links TRBV10-1 to TRBJ1-1, with 8 bases identical to TRBD1. Germline V lookup: CDR1 WNHNN, CDR2 SYGVQD (reference sequence). V was pared by 4 bases and J by 5 bases, with 6 bases of the junction left unmatched. CDR3 length equals 14 residues. The CDR3 spells CASSAGQGVTEAFF. The CDR3 nucleotides read TGCGCCAGCAGTGCTGGACAGGGTGTGACTGAAGCTTTCTTT.

There are a few counts of this clone. The V call is TRBV16, the J call TRBJ1-6; the D is unclear. Trimming pared 3 bases from V and 2 bases from J, leaving 8 bases between. CDR1 KGHSY and CDR2 FQNENV come from the germline V gene. This CDR3 contains 15 residues. The CDR3 sequence: CASSHGPAYNSPLHF. The CDR3 DNA follows: TGTGCCAGCAGCCATGGGCCAGCCTATAATTCACCCCTCCACTTT.

This clone came up a few times. The chain links TRBV29-1 to TRBJ1-4; a possible D gene is TRBD1 (6 bases). The CDR3 totals 13 residues. Trimming shortened V by 3 bases and J by 1 base, and 6 bases separated the two germline ends. Germline values: CDR1 SQVTM, CDR2 ANQGSEA. The CDR3 bases are TGCAGCGTTGACAGGGGAACTAATGAAAAACTGTTTTTT. Protein: CSVDRGTNEKLFF.